This is a list of T cell receptor beta chains from one sample in a study of blood T cell repertoires in COVID-19. Data came from immunoSEQ multiplex PCR; TCRdb stores just in-frame clones and leaves some out. Among about 93,000 clones listed, about 92% were seen once. The sample taken for sequencing was peripheral blood. The receptors derive from a man in his forties or fifties with acute or convalescent COVID-19. Both conserved end residues are part of each CDR3. A D gene is named only where the DNA matches it firmly. For some rows the clone size is stated as once, few or many, or as a class when expanded; others skip it.

CDR3	DNA	V	J	size	D
CASSGRTSGLDTQYF	TGTGCCAGCAGTGGCCGGACTAGCGGGTTGGATACGCAGTATTTT	TRBV5-4	TRBJ2-3	NA	TRBD2
CASSSGTGYNSPLHF	TGTGCCAGCAGTTCCGGGACAGGATATAATTCACCCCTCCACTTT	TRBV6-5	TRBJ1-6	NA	TRBD1
CASSLSGGGQPQHF	TGTGCCAGCAGTTTATCAGGGGGCGGGCAGCCCCAGCATTTT	TRBV28	TRBJ1-5	once	TRBD1
CASSSQGSGANVLTF	TGCGCCAGCAGCTCCCAGGGCTCTGGGGCCAACGTCCTGACTTTC	TRBV5-1	TRBJ2-6	NA	NA
CASSLDYYQETQYF	TGTGCCAGCAGCCTTGACTACTATCAAGAGACCCAGTACTTC	TRBV4-2	TRBJ2-5	once	NA
CASSNRDEQYF	TGTGCCAGCAGTAACAGGGACGAGCAGTACTTC	TRBV7-9	TRBJ2-7	few	NA
CASDRVGANVLTF	TGTGCCAGCGACAGGGTTGGGGCCAACGTCCTGACTTTC	TRBV12-3/TRBV12-4	TRBJ2-6	NA	TRBD1
CASPQGASGYTF	TGTGCCAGCCCCCAAGGAGCGAGTGGCTACACCTTC	TRBV28	TRBJ1-2	NA	NA
CAISDPDRGQGNYEQYF	TGTGCCATCAGTGACCCAGATCGGGGACAGGGAAACTACGAGCAGTACTTC	TRBV10-3	TRBJ2-7	few	TRBD1
CASSQDRYSGNTIYF	TGTGCCAGCAGCCAAGACAGGTACTCTGGAAACACCATATATTTT	TRBV5-4	TRBJ1-3	NA	NA
CASSSPSGGLTDTQYF	TGTGCCAGCAGCTCCCCTAGCGGGGGGCTCACAGATACGCAGTATTTT	TRBV11-2	TRBJ2-3	once	TRBD2
CASSEGTGPEAFF	TGTGCCAGCAGCGAAGGGACAGGGCCTGAAGCTTTCTTT	TRBV5-4	TRBJ1-1	NA	TRBD1
CASSLGIGGPPLHF	TGTGCCAGCAGCTTAGGGATAGGGGGTCCACCCCTCCACTTT	TRBV7-2	TRBJ1-6	NA	NA
CASSQSLSTREQYF	TGTGCCAGCAGCCAAAGTCTAAGCACGCGGGAGCAGTACTTC	TRBV3-1/TRBV3-2	TRBJ2-7	NA	NA
CASRPTGPNEKLFF	TGTGCCAGCAGACCGACAGGGCCTAATGAAAAACTGTTTTTT	TRBV28	TRBJ1-4	NA	TRBD1
CASGTSGRNTDTQYF	TGTGCCAGCGGGACTAGCGGCCGGAACACAGATACGCAGTATTTT	TRBV27	TRBJ2-3	NA	TRBD2
CASSKIWTGSNQPQHF	TGTGCCAGCAGCAAAATTTGGACAGGGAGCAATCAGCCCCAGCATTTT	TRBV5-5	TRBJ1-5	NA	TRBD1
CASSQDRGRADTQYF	TGTGCCAGCAGCCAGGACAGGGGGCGAGCAGATACGCAGTATTTT	TRBV14	TRBJ2-3	NA	TRBD1
CASTSGTSNTGELFF	TGTGCCAGCACCTCCGGGACTAGCAACACCGGGGAGCTGTTTTTT	TRBV6-5	TRBJ2-2	NA	TRBD2
CAAQGSNQPQHF	TGTGCCGCCCAGGGGTCAAATCAGCCCCAGCATTTT	TRBV6-5	TRBJ1-5	NA	NA
CASRADREYTEAFF	TGTGCCAGTAGGGCGGACAGGGAATACACTGAAGCTTTCTTT	TRBV19	TRBJ1-1	NA	TRBD1
CASSFGGEYEQYF	TGTGCCAGCAGCTTCGGGGGGGAGTACGAGCAGTACTTC	TRBV5-6	TRBJ2-7	NA	TRBD2
CASSLWPNEKLFF	TGTGCCAGCAGTTTGTGGCCGAATGAAAAACTGTTTTTT	TRBV12-3/TRBV12-4	TRBJ1-4	NA	NA
CAISEPGQVRNEQFF	TGTGCCATCAGTGAACCCGGACAGGTCAGGAATGAGCAGTTCTTC	TRBV10-3	TRBJ2-1	NA	TRBD1
CASSGQGGYYGYTF	TGTGCCAGCAGCGGACAGGGGGGATACTATGGCTACACCTTC	TRBV9	TRBJ1-2	NA	TRBD1
CASSPYQETQYF	TGTGCCAGCAGTCCGTACCAAGAGACCCAGTACTTC	TRBV12-3/TRBV12-4	TRBJ2-5	NA	NA
CASSLRSGEQFF	TGTGCCAGCAGTTTACGTTCGGGTGAGCAGTTCTTC	TRBV27	TRBJ2-1	NA	NA
CATHPGGRGRQGPYGYTF	TGTGCCACCCACCCCGGGGGACGGGGGAGACAAGGTCCTTATGGCTACACCTTC	TRBV14	TRBJ1-2	once	NA
CASSQYEKLFF	TGTGCCAGCAGCCAATATGAAAAACTGTTTTTT	TRBV28	TRBJ1-4	few	NA
CASSSLAGGRVETQYF	TGTGCCAGCAGCTCCCTAGCGGGGGGGCGTGTGGAGACCCAGTACTTC	TRBV7-8	TRBJ2-5	NA	TRBD2
CASSPDRNSPLHF	TGTGCCAGCTCACCGGACAGGAATTCACCCCTCCACTTT	TRBV18	TRBJ1-6	NA	TRBD1
CASSQGRAESEAFF	TGCGCCAGCAGCCAAGGGAGAGCCGAGTCTGAAGCTTTCTTT	TRBV4-3	TRBJ1-1	few	NA
CASSLEGGGNTGELFF	TGTGCCAGCAGCTTGGAAGGGGGCGGGAACACCGGGGAGCTGTTTTTT	TRBV5-5	TRBJ2-2	NA	TRBD1
CASSLERGASDSGANVLTF	TGTGCCAGCAGCTTGGAGCGTGGCGCGTCGGACTCTGGGGCCAACGTCCTGACTTTC	TRBV5-4	TRBJ2-6	NA	NA
CASSQLAIQETQYF	TGCGCCAGCAGCCAACTAGCGATCCAAGAGACCCAGTACTTC	TRBV5-1	TRBJ2-5	NA	TRBD2
CASSTSGRYNEQFF	TGTGCCAGCAGCACTAGCGGGCGTTACAATGAGCAGTTCTTC	TRBV7-6	TRBJ2-1	NA	TRBD2
CASSKAQIREGAVNNIQYF	TGTGCCAGCAGCAAAGCGCAGATCCGGGAGGGGGCGGTGAATAACATTCAGTACTTC	TRBV21-1	TRBJ2-4	once	NA
CASSLGSPGTDTQYF	TGCGCCAGCAGCTTAGGTAGCCCTGGCACAGATACGCAGTATTTT	TRBV5-1	TRBJ2-3	NA	NA
CASRLGLAGVPGELFF	TGTGCAAGTCGCTTAGGACTAGCGGGAGTGCCCGGGGAGCTGTTTTTT	TRBV12-2	TRBJ2-2	few	NA
CASSFGGFGAEAFF	TGTGCCAGCAGCTTTGGGGGCTTTGGCGCTGAAGCTTTCTTT	TRBV7-2	TRBJ1-1	NA	NA
CASSFSLADYNEQFF	TGCGCCAGCAGCTTCTCGCTAGCTGACTACAATGAGCAGTTCTTC	TRBV5-1	TRBJ2-1	NA	NA
CASSWGQGRPQPQHF	TGTGCCAGCAGCTGGGGACAGGGGCGGCCTCAGCCCCAGCATTTT	TRBV7-2	TRBJ1-5	once	TRBD1
CASRGLGQAEEKLFF	TGTGCCAGCAGGGGGCTGGGACAGGCGGAAGAAAAACTGTTTTTT	TRBV6-5	TRBJ1-4	NA	TRBD1
CASGLQGAEQFF	TGTGCCAGTGGATTACAGGGTGCTGAGCAGTTCTTC	TRBV19	TRBJ2-1	NA	NA